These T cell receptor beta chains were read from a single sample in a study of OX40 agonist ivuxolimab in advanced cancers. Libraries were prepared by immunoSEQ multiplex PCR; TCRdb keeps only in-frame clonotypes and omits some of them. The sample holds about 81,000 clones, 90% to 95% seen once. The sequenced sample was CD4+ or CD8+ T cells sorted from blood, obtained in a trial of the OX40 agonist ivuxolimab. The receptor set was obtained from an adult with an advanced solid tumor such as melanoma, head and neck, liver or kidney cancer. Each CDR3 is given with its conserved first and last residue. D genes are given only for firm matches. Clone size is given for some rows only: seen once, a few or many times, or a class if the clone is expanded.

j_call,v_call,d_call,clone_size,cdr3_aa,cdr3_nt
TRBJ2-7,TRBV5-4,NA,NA,CASAAPGAYEQYF,TGTGCCAGCGCTGCCCCGGGGGCCTACGAGCAGTACTTC
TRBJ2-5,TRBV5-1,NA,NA,CASRQGRDIKTQYF,TGCGCCAGCAGACAGGGGCGGGACATTAAGACCCAGTACTTC
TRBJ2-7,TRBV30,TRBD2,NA,CAWILAGGYEQYF,TGTGCCTGGATACTAGCGGGAGGCTACGAGCAGTACTTC
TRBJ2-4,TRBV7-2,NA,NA,CASSFKGRKFIAKNIQYF,TGTGCCAGCAGCTTTAAGGGGCGAAAGTTTATAGCCAAAAACATTCAGTACTTC
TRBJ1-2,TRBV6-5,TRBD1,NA,CASSWTGDEYGYTF,TGTGCCAGCAGTTGGACAGGGGACGAGTATGGCTACACCTTC
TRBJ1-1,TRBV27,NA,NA,CASSSVPNTEAFF,TGTGCCAGCAGTTCCGTCCCCAACACTGAAGCTTTCTTT
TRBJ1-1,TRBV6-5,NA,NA,CASSYGGSGNTEAFF,TGTGCCAGCAGTTACGGGGGGTCGGGGAACACTGAAGCTTTCTTT
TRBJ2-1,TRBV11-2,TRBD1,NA,CASSQGTGIMDEQFF,TGTGCCAGCAGCCAGGGGACAGGGATTATGGATGAGCAGTTCTTC
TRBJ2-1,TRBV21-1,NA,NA,CASSKGTGKRGASYNEQFF,TGTGCCAGCAGCAAAGGAACCGGGAAGCGGGGGGCCTCCTACAATGAGCAGTTCTTC
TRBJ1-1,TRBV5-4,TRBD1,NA,CASSWAGTGDTEAFF,TGTGCCAGCAGCTGGGCTGGGACAGGGGACACTGAAGCTTTCTTT
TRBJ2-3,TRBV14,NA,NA,CASSPQGGLVGDTQYF,TGTGCCAGCAGCCCCCAAGGGGGACTGGTTGGAGATACGCAGTATTTT
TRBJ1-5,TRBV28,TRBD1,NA,CASSFTGGWSQPQHF,TGTGCCAGCAGTTTCACAGGGGGCTGGAGTCAGCCCCAGCATTTT
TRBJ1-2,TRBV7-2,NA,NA,CASSLESNYGYTF,TGTGCCAGCAGCTTAGAATCCAACTATGGCTACACCTTC
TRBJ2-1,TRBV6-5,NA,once,CASSYGPSSYNEQFF,TGTGCCAGCAGTTACGGGCCTAGCTCCTACAATGAGCAGTTCTTC
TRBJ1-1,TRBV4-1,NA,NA,CASSQVMRGEGEAFF,TGCGCCAGCAGCCAAGTAATGAGGGGGGAGGGTGAAGCTTTCTTT
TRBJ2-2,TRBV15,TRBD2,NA,CATSRDASGSGELFF,TGTGCCACCAGCAGAGATGCGAGCGGGAGCGGGGAGCTGTTTTTT
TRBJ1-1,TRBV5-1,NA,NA,CASKEGGTEAFF,TGCGCCAGCAAAGAGGGGGGCACTGAAGCTTTCTTT
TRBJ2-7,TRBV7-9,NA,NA,CASSSGWEDEQYF,TGTGCCAGCAGCTCAGGGTGGGAAGACGAGCAGTACTTC
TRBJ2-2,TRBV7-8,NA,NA,CASSPGGSAWVAGELFF,TGTGCCAGCAGCCCCGGAGGGTCCGCATGGGTGGCCGGGGAGCTGTTTTTT
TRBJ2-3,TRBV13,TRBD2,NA,CASSSIPGTRAGNTSTDTQYF,TGTGCCAGCAGCTCGATCCCGGGGACTAGGGCGGGGAATACTAGCACAGATACGCAGTATTTT
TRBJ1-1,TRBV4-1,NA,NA,CASSLAGQLEEAFF,TGCGCCAGCAGCCTCGCAGGACAGTTGGAAGAAGCTTTCTTT
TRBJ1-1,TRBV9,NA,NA,CASSVGGLDNLPPEAFF,TGTGCCAGCAGCGTAGGGGGGCTAGATAACCTCCCCCCTGAAGCTTTCTTT
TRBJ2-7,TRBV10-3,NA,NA,CAISESVPGIGVYEQYF,TGTGCCATCAGTGAGTCGGTTCCGGGAATAGGTGTCTACGAGCAGTACTTC
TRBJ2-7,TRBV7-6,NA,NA,CASSFAGNEQYF,TGTGCCAGCAGCTTTGCGGGTAACGAGCAGTACTTC
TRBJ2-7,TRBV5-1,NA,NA,CASSYSGDHYEQYF,TGCGCCAGCAGCTATTCCGGGGACCACTACGAGCAGTACTTC
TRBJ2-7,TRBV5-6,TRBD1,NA,CASSYGTGHYEQYF,TGTGCCAGCAGCTACGGGACAGGTCACTACGAGCAGTACTTC
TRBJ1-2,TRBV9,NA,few,CASSIGRYGYTF,TGTGCCAGCAGTATCGGACGATATGGCTACACCTTC
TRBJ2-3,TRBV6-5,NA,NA,CASSLGPTSTDTQYF,TGTGCCAGCAGTTTGGGGCCAACTAGCACAGATACGCAGTATTTT
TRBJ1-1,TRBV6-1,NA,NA,CASPSSFATEAFF,TGTGCCAGCCCGTCGTCTTTTGCCACTGAAGCTTTCTTT
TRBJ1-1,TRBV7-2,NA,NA,CASSLGSGAKNTEAFF,TGTGCCAGCAGCTTAGGATCAGGAGCTAAAAACACTGAAGCTTTCTTT
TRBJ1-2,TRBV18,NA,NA,CASSPADRFIANYGYTF,TGTGCCAGCTCACCCGCCGACAGGTTCATAGCTAACTATGGCTACACCTTC
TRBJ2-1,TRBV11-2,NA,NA,CASSLSGGGRHEQFF,TGTGCCAGCAGCTTGTCAGGGGGTGGGAGGCATGAGCAGTTCTTC
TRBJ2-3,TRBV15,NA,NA,CATSRAYTGITSTDTQYF,TGTGCCACCAGCAGAGCCTATACAGGGATCACTAGCACAGATACGCAGTATTTT
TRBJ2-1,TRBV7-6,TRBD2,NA,CASSGLAGGLAYNEQFF,TGTGCCAGCAGCGGACTAGCGGGGGGCCTTGCCTACAATGAGCAGTTCTTC
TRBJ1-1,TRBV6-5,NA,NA,CASSPLQGRNTEAFF,TGTGCCAGCAGCCCTCTACAGGGTAGGAACACTGAAGCTTTCTTT
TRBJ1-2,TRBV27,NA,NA,CASSSTPRGGYTF,TGTGCCAGCAGTTCGACCCCACGAGGTGGCTACACCTTC
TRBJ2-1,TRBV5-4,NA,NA,CASRVWAGSYNEQFF,TGTGCCAGCAGGGTTTGGGCGGGGAGCTACAATGAGCAGTTCTTC
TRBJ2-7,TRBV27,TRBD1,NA,CASSARTGYEQYF,TGTGCCAGCAGTGCCCGGACAGGGTACGAGCAGTACTTC
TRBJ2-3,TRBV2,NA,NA,CARETGYSTDTQYF,TGTGCCAGGGAGACAGGCTATAGCACAGATACGCAGTATTTT